The 26 T cell receptor beta chains listed next were all sequenced from one sample in a study of blood T cell repertoires in COVID-19. Data came from immunoSEQ multiplex PCR; TCRdb stores just in-frame clones and leaves some out. The data contain 160,000 or so clones, 80% of them singletons. The sample comprised PBMCs or T cells enriched from blood (not recorded which). The source of these receptors is a middle-aged man who had recovered from COVID-19.

The chain employs TRBV11-2 and TRBJ2-7; tentative D call: TRBD1 (5 bases). The CDR3 is made up of 14 amino acids. V was shortened by 1 base and J by 6 bases, with 13 bases between the two germline ends. Germline loops: CDR1 SGHAT, CDR2 FQNNGV. The CDR3 reads CASSLGHQGGEQYV. Written as DNA, the CDR3 is TGTGCCAGCAGCTTAGGGCACCAGGGCGGCGAGCAGTACGTC.

This chain connects TRBV24-1 to TRBJ1-2; 11 positions agree with TRBD1. Germline V CDR1 and CDR2: KGHDR, SFDVKD. With 4 bases clipped from V and 3 bases from J, the junction kept 9 bases outside the gene matches. The CDR3 contains 17 residues. CDR3 bases: TGTGCCACCAGTGAAGGGACAGGGGGGTTGTGGGACTATGGCTACACCTTC. Its translation: CATSEGTGGLWDYGYTF.

The CDR3 region is CAWSSTGGRGNEQFF. In nucleotides, the CDR3 is TGTGCCTGGAGTTCCACAGGGGGTCGTGGCAATGAGCAGTTCTTC. This chain uses TRBV30 with TRBJ2-1, with 8 bases lining up with TRBD1. V lost 2 bases and J lost 6; bases outside the gene matches: 9. CDR1 GTSNPN and CDR2 SVGIG come from the germline V gene (reference sequence). This CDR3 contains 15 residues.

This clone was seen a handful of times. The chain employs TRBV28 and TRBJ1-2, with 10 nucleotides matching TRBD1. The CDR3 is made up of 14 amino acids. Germline V gives CDR1 MDHEN, CDR2 SYDVKM. V was clipped by 5 bases and J by 8 bases; unmatched bases: 8. The CDR3 bases are TGTGCCAGCAGTCCGGGGACAGGGGCAGACGGCTACACCTTC. This encodes CASSPGTGADGYTF.

This clone was seen a single time. The chain combines TRBV7-8 with TRBJ1-5, with 8 bases lining up with TRBD1. CDR3 length equals 16 residues. J lost 7 bases, V lost 1 base, and 9 bases had no gene match. Germline V gene lookup returns CDR1 SGHVS and CDR2 FQNEAQ. The CDR3 here is CASSLEVQGASQPQHF. CDR3 bases: TGTGCCAGCAGCTTAGAGGTCCAGGGGGCGTCCCAGCCCCAGCATTTT.

The CDR3 DNA follows: TGTGCCAGCAGCCCCCGGACTAGCAGGGCCACCGGGGAGCTGTTTTTT. Its protein product is CASSPRTSRATGELFF. The chain has TRBV5-6 and TRBJ2-2; 8 bases line up with TRBD2. The V gene's germline CDR1 is SGHDT and CDR2 YYEEEE. With V trimmed by 4 bases and J by 4 bases, 9 bases remained unmatched. The CDR3 spans 16 residues. Filled out from reference TRBV5-6 and TRBJ2-2, the complete variable domain reads DAGVTQSPTHLIKTRGQQVTLRCSPKSGHDTVSWYQQALGQGPQFIFQYYEEEERQRGNFPDRFSGHQFPNYSSELNVNALLLGDSALYLCASSPRTSRATGELFFGEGSRLTVL.

The CDR3 nucleotides are TGTGCCAGCAGCCCGGGACTAGCGAACACCGGGGAGCTGTTTTTT. It translates to CASSPGLANTGELFF. The chain recombines TRBV2 with TRBJ2-2, with TRBD2 matching 8 bases. The ends lost 6 bases at V and 0 bases at J; junction bases unmatched: 3. The CDR3 contains 15 residues. Germline-derived CDR1 and CDR2 are SNHLY and FYNNEI.

J is TRBJ2-7 and V is TRBV7-9; D not resolved. V was clipped by 3 bases and J by 2 bases, with 5 bases between them. The germline CDR1 and CDR2 sequences are SEHNR and FQNEAQ (reference sequence). The CDR3 length is 12 residues. The CDR3 DNA reads TGTGCCAGCAGCTTTCAGGCCTACGAGCAGTACGTC. Translation: CASSFQAYEQYV.

The chain employs TRBV9 and TRBJ1-1; the D is unclear. The CDR3 covers 12 residues. In germline, CDR1 is SGDLS, CDR2 YYNGEE. Trimming pared 4 bases from V and 3 bases from J, leaving 7 bases between. The CDR3 DNA reads TGTGCCAGCAGCCACGGGGACACTGAAGCTTTCTTT. Encoded protein: CASSHGDTEAFF.

This sequence joins TRBV30 and TRBJ1-5, with 10 bases that match TRBD1. The CDR3 extends over 14 amino acids. V was clipped by 5 bases and J by 9 bases; unmatched bases: 10. Germline loops: CDR1 GTSNPN, CDR2 SVGIG (reference sequence). CDR3: CAWGLGTGERPQHF. CDR3 sequence (DNA): TGTGCCTGGGGCCTCGGGACAGGGGAACGGCCCCAGCATTTT.

The J gene is TRBJ1-1, the V gene TRBV11-2; D not certain. Germline values: CDR1 SGHAT, CDR2 FQNNGV. This CDR3 has 12 residues. Trimming shortened V by 6 bases and J by 4 bases, and 9 bases separated the two germline ends. The DNA for the CDR3 is TGTGCCAGCAGGGAACAGTTCACTGAAGCTTTCTTT. Encoded protein: CASREQFTEAFF.

J is TRBJ1-1 and V is TRBV5-1; 7 bases are shared with TRBD1. Germline loops: CDR1 SGHRS, CDR2 YFSETQ. With 6 bases clipped from V and 4 bases from J, the junction kept 6 bases outside the gene matches. The CDR3 sequence is 13 residues long. In DNA form, the CDR3 reads TGCGCCAGCACCTCCGACAGGGCCACTGAAGCTTTCTTT. Translated: CASTSDRATEAFF.

The chain employs TRBV4-2 and TRBJ2-3, with 7 bases fitting TRBD1. This CDR3 comprises 15 residues. The germline CDR1 and CDR2 sequences are LGHNA and YNFKEQ. V trimming: 2 bases; J trimming: 7 bases; junction bases outside the gene matches: 9. CDR3 residues: CASSQLTTGVNTQYF. CDR3 coding DNA: TGTGCCAGCAGCCAATTGACCACAGGGGTCAATACGCAGTATTTT.

The chain joins TRBV6-2 or TRBV6-3 to TRBJ2-1, with D possibly matching TRBD1 (5 bases). V gave up 1 base and J gave up 8 bases, with 9 bases separating them. The CDR3 length is 13 residues. Germline CDR1 and CDR2: MNHEY and SVGEGT. CDR3 protein: CASSYYRQDEQFF. DNA of the CDR3: TGTGCCAGCAGTTACTACAGGCAGGATGAGCAGTTCTTC.

The CDR3 here is CASSHRRGTANEKLFF. For the CDR3, the DNA is TGTGCCAGCAGCCACCGTAGGGGGACAGCTAATGAAAAACTGTTTTTT. The chain combines TRBV14 with TRBJ1-4, with TRBD1 matching over 7 bases. The junction had 7 bases not matched to a gene; V was cut back by 3 bases and J by 3 bases. This CDR3 spans 16 amino acids. In germline, CDR1 is SGHDN, CDR2 FVKESK. Based on the CDR3 plus reference TRBV14 and TRBJ1-4, the full variable domain is EAGVTQFPSHSVIEKGQTVTLRCDPISGHDNLYWYRRVMGKEIKFLLHFVKESKQDESGMPNNRFLAERTGGTYSTLKVQPAELEDSGVYFCASSHRRGTANEKLFFGSGTQLSVL.

The count of this clone is one. The rearrangement joins TRBV3-1 (or the pseudogene TRBV3-2) to TRBJ2-3; tentative D call: TRBD1 (5 bases). The V gene's germline CDR1 is LGHDT and CDR2 YNNKEL (reference sequence). With 5 bases removed from V and 4 bases from J, the gap between germline ends came to 16 bases. The CDR3 sequence is 15 residues long. The CDR3 sequence is CASSFPGQGADTQYF. Here the CDR3 DNA reads TGTGCCAGCAGCTTCCCCGGGCAGGGCGCAGATACGCAGTATTTT.

This clone was picked up one time. The gene calls are TRBV14 and TRBJ1-3; TRBD1 is a possible D gene (6 bases). The CDR3 totals 13 residues. Trimming pared 4 bases from V and 3 bases from J, leaving 7 bases between. The V gene's germline CDR1 is SGHDN and CDR2 FVKESK. CDR3 residues: CASSRQVGNTIYF. In DNA form, the CDR3 reads TGTGCCAGCAGCCGACAGGTTGGAAACACCATATATTTT.

The chain combines TRBV18 with TRBJ2-3; D gene unclear. The CDR3 spans 14 residues. V was trimmed by 2 bases and J by 4 bases, leaving 10 bases between them. Germline CDR1 and CDR2: KGHSH and LQKENI. CDR3 DNA: TGTGCCAGCTCACCAAGTGAATGGCCAGATACGCAGTATTTT. Translation: CASSPSEWPDTQYF.

The rearrangement joins TRBV14 to TRBJ2-5, with D perhaps matching TRBD2 (6 bases). This CDR3 has 15 residues. Between the trimmed V and J ends, which lost 4 bases and 5 bases, there was a span of 17 bases. Looked up from germline, CDR1 is SGHDN and CDR2 is FVKESK. The CDR3 coding sequence is TGTGCCAGCAGCCGGGGGACTTCGAGAAGGGAGACCCAGTACTTC. Protein sequence: CASSRGTSRRETQYF.

About this clone itself: The sample holds other DNA sequences that translate to the same CDR3. CDR3 sequence (DNA): TGCGCCAGCAGCCGGGATACTAACTATGGCTACACCTTC. Translation gives CASSRDTNYGYTF. This chain joins TRBV5-1 and TRBJ1-2; D ambiguous. Germline V CDR1 and CDR2: SGHRS, YFSETQ. The CDR3 length is 13 residues. Trimming cost V 4 bases and J 0 bases, with 7 bases left between them.

The V and J genes are TRBV18 and TRBJ1-1, with 7 bases matching TRBD1. Germline V lookup: CDR1 KGHSH, CDR2 LQKENI. J was trimmed by 2 bases and V by 4 bases; bases with no gene match: 4. The CDR3 is 14 residues long. The CDR3 protein is CASSLGTANTEAFF. CDR3 DNA sequence: TGTGCCAGCTCACTCGGGACAGCTAACACTGAAGCTTTCTTT.

The chain employs TRBV4-1 and TRBJ1-2; 8 nucleotides match TRBD1. Germline V gene sequence: CDR1 MGHRA, CDR2 YSYEKL. This CDR3 spans 16 amino acids. V gave up 5 bases and J gave up 6 bases; unmatched junction bases: 14. The CDR3 DNA reads as TGCGCCAGCAGCGCTATCCCACAGGGGGGCCGAAATGGCTACACCTTC. Protein: CASSAIPQGGRNGYTF.

The chain uses TRBV10-2 and TRBJ2-3, with D perhaps TRBD1 (6 bases). In germline, CDR1 is WSHSY, CDR2 SAAADI. V dropped 8 bases and J dropped 5 bases, with 8 bases sitting between them. The CDR3 has 11 amino acids. CDR3 DNA sequence: TGCGCCAGCCGAGGGGGAGATACGCAGTATTTT. Translating gives CASRGGDTQYF.

The rearrangement links TRBV7-3 to TRBJ1-2, with D possibly matching TRBD1 (6 bases). The germline V gene has CDR1 SGHTA and CDR2 FQGTGA. V lost 4 bases and J 4 bases, leaving 16 bases between the germline ends. The CDR3 runs to 15 residues. CDR3 coding DNA: TGTGCCAGCAGCTCCCCGGGGGGGCTTTCCTATGGCTACACCTTC. Protein sequence: CASSSPGGLSYGYTF.

The rearrangement uses TRBV18 and TRBJ1-1, with 7 bases fitting TRBD1. The junction had 7 bases not matched to a gene; V was cut back by 3 bases and J by 3 bases. The CDR3 contains 15 residues. Germline CDR1 reads KGHSH; CDR2 reads LQKENI. CDR3 DNA sequence: TGTGCCAGCTCACCGAGTGGGACAGCCTACACTGAAGCTTTCTTT. Amino acid sequence: CASSPSGTAYTEAFF. Full variable domain (outside the CDR3, taken from reference TRBV18 and TRBJ1-1): NAGVMQNPRHLVRRRGQEARLRCSPMKGHSHVYWYRQLPEEGLKFMVYLQKENIIDESGMPKERFSAEFPKEGPSILRIQQVVRGDSAAYFCASSPSGTAYTEAFFGQGTRLTVV.

The chain recombines TRBV4-1 with TRBJ2-3; 10 positions agree with TRBD1. This CDR3 comprises 15 residues. The germline CDR1 and CDR2 sequences are MGHRA and YSYEKL. V shed 3 bases and J 4 bases; nucleotides not matched to a gene: 4. This chain's CDR3 is CASSQDRGSADTQYF. The DNA of the CDR3 is TGCGCCAGCAGCCAGGACAGGGGGTCCGCAGATACGCAGTATTTT.